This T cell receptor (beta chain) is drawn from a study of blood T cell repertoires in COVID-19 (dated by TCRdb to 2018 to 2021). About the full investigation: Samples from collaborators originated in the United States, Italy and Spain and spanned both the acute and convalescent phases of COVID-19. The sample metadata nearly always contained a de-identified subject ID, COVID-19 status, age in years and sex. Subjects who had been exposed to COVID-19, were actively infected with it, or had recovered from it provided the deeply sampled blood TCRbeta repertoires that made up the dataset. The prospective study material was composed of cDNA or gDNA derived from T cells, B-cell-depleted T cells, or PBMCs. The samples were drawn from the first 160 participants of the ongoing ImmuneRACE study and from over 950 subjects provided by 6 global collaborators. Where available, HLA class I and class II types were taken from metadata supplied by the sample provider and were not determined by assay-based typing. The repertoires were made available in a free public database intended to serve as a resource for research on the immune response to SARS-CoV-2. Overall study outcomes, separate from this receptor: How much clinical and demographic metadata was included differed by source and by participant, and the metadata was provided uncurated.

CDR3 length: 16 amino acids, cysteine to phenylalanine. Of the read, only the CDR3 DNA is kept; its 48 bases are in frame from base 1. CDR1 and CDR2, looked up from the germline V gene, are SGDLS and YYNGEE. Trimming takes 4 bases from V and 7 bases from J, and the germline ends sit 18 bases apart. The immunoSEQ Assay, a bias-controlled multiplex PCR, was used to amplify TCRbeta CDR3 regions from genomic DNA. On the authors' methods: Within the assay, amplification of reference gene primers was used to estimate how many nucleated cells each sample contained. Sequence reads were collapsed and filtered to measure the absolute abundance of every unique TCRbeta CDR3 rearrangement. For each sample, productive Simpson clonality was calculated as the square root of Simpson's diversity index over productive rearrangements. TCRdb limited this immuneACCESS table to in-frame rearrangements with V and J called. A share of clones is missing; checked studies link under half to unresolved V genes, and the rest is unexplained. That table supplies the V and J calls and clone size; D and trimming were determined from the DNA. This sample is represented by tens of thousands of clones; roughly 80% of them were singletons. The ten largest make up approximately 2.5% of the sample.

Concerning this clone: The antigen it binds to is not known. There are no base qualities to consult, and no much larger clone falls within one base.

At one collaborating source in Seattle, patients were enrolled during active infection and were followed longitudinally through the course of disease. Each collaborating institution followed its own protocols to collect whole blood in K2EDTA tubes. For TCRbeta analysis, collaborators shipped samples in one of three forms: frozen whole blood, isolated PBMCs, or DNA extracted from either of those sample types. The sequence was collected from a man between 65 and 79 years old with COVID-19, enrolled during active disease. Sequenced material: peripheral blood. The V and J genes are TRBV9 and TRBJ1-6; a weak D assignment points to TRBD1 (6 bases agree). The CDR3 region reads CASSSMGGGANSPLHF. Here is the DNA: TGTGCCAGCAGCTCAATGGGGGGGGGCGCAAATTCACCCCTCCACTTT.